Below, 7 T cell receptor beta chains from the same sample are listed, as sequenced in a study of neurological immune-mediated disorders. TCRdb reprocessed the 5' RACE reads with MiXCR, giving one entry per CDR3 protein. This table has more than 75,000 distinct CDR3 sequences, 4% to 6% appearing once. Material: PBMCs. The receptor source for this set is a woman younger than 45 with multiple sclerosis.

In this sample, this clonotype turned up many times. The chain recombines TRBV20-1 with TRBJ2-5; 10 nucleotides line up with TRBD2. This CDR3 has 15 residues. CDR1 and CDR2 from the germline V gene are DFQATT and SNEGSKA (reference sequence). The V gene end was trimmed by 3 bases and the J gene end by 0 bases; junction bases not matched to a gene: 4. CDR3 loop: CSASTSGVDQETQYF. CDR3 bases: TGCAGTGCTAGCACTAGCGGGGTGGACCAAGAGACCCAGTACTTC.

This clonotype occurred a few times. The chain recombines TRBV5-1 with TRBJ2-2; no clear D gene. The CDR3 has 13 residues. V lost 0 bases and J 4 bases, leaving 4 bases between the germline ends. CDR1 is SGHRS, CDR2 YFSETQ, per germline. CDR3 residues: CASSLEPTGELFF. The DNA for the CDR3 is TGCGCCAGCAGCTTGGAACCCACCGGGGAGCTGTTTTTT.

Many counts were recorded for this clonotype. The V gene is TRBV20-1, the J gene TRBJ1-5, with D unclear. Germline loops: CDR1 DFQATT, CDR2 SNEGSKA (reference sequence). This CDR3 contains 14 residues. Between the trimmed V and J ends, which lost 6 bases and 2 bases, there was a span of 14 bases. The CDR3 sequence is CSALSGLGNQPQHF. The CDR3 DNA follows: TGCAGTGCCCTCTCGGGATTGGGCAATCAGCCCCAGCATTTT.

In its sample, this clonotype was seen many times. The CDR3 DNA reads as TGCGCCAGCTCCCTATATCAGGATACGCAGTATTTT. It encodes CASSLYQDTQYF. The rearrangement joins TRBV5-1 to TRBJ2-3, with D unresolved. V was pared by 7 bases and J by 6 bases, with 12 bases between. The germline V gene has CDR1 SGHRS and CDR2 YFSETQ. The CDR3 has 12 residues.

In its sample, this clonotype was seen many times. The gene calls are TRBV20-1 and TRBJ2-3, with 7 bases fitting TRBD1. CDR1 is DFQATT, CDR2 SNEGSKA, per germline (reference sequence). The CDR3 sequence is 14 residues long. Losses at the gene ends were 0 bases for V and 5 bases for J; bases not matched to a gene: 5. CDR3 coding DNA: TGCAGTGCTAGAGATCGAGGGGGCATAGATACGCAGTATTTT. The encoded protein is CSARDRGGIDTQYF.

On this clonotype itself: A much larger clone is a single base away; this may be a read error. The genes are TRBV5-5 and TRBJ2-1; 15 positions agree with TRBD2. CDR1 SGHKS and CDR2 YYEKEE come from the germline V gene (reference sequence). The J segment lost 7 bases and the V segment lost 3 bases, leaving 5 bases of the junction unmatched. This CDR3 spans 16 amino acids. CDR3 nucleotides: TGTGCCAGCAGCTCGCACGGGACTAGCGGGAGGAATGAGCAGTTCTTC. Its protein is CASSSHGTSGRNEQFF.

In its sample, this clonotype was seen many times. Compared with germline, one end of the junction differs, possibly owing to a read error. V usage is TRBV4-1 and J usage is TRBJ2-3; D is unclear. CDR3 length equals 15 residues. Germline V CDR1 and CDR2: MGHRA, YSYEKL. The CDR3 is CASSQVGASKDTQYF. The CDR3 nucleotides read TGCGCCAGCAGCCAAGTAGGAGCGAGCAAAGATACGCAGTATTTT.